The 17 T cell receptor beta chains reported below all come from one sample, sequenced in a study of cytomegalovirus exposure and HLA in healthy donors. Vbeta (60) and Jbeta (13) primers were used in the PCR. Assay used: immunoSEQ multiplex PCR; TCRdb lists only in-frame clones, some missing. This table holds about 120,000 clones, around three fifths found once. Sample: PBMCs. Receptor source: a woman in her 40s in good health and CMV-seropositive.

V gene TRBV9 combines with J gene TRBJ2-6; 10 nucleotides agree with TRBD1. Germline-derived CDR1 and CDR2 are SGDLS and YYNGEE. The CDR3 sequence is 19 residues long. V was pared by 4 bases and J by 0 bases, with 10 bases of the junction left unmatched. The CDR3 DNA reads TGTGCCAGCAGCAAGGGCGTGACAGGGGGCTTCTCTGGGGCCAACGTCCTGACTTTC. It encodes CASSKGVTGGFSGANVLTF.

J is TRBJ1-2 and V is TRBV4-2; 7 positions match TRBD1. The CDR3 covers 17 residues. V shed 0 bases and J 7 bases; nucleotides not matched to a gene: 14. The germline V gene has CDR1 LGHNA and CDR2 YNFKEQ. The DNA of the CDR3 is TGTGCCAGCAGCCAAGATTTTAACAGGGGCGCTTCCGGTGGCTACACCTTC. This codes for CASSQDFNRGASGGYTF.

The CDR3 is CASSSIGVNQPQHF. Written as DNA, the CDR3 is TGTGCCAGCAGCTCCATAGGAGTGAATCAGCCCCAGCATTTT. The chain joins TRBV6-1 to TRBJ1-5; D gene uncertain. Germline V gives CDR1 MNHNS, CDR2 SASEGT. Between the trimmed V and J ends, which lost 6 bases and 4 bases, there was a span of 13 bases. This CDR3 has 14 amino acids.

The CDR3 reads CASSQGTGRSYEQYF. For the CDR3, the DNA is TGTGCCAGCAGCCAAGGTACCGGGAGGAGCTACGAGCAGTACTTC. The chain joins TRBV14 to TRBJ2-7, with 7 bases aligning to TRBD2. CDR1 and CDR2 from the germline V gene are SGHDN and FVKESK. CDR3 length: 15 residues. Trimming cost V 1 base and J 3 bases; bases outside gene matches: 6.

This clone was seen ten or more times. CDR3 DNA: TGTGCCAGCAGTGACTCCGAGGAAACCGGGGAGCTGTTTTTT. The encoded protein is CASSDSEETGELFF. The rearrangement uses TRBV6-4 and TRBJ2-2, with D unclear. CDR1 and CDR2 from the germline V gene are MRHNA and SNTAGT. V lost 0 bases, J lost 5 bases, and 7 bases lay in between. The CDR3 runs 14 residues.

The gene calls are TRBV5-1 and TRBJ2-1; 9 nucleotides agree with TRBD2. Per germline, CDR1 SGHRS and CDR2 YFSETQ. This CDR3 comprises 15 residues. V lost 1 base, J lost 5 bases, and 4 bases stayed unmatched. CDR3 in DNA: TGCGCCAGCAGCTTGATAGCGGGGGCTAACAATGAGCAGTTCTTC. This gives the protein CASSLIAGANNEQFF.

This clone turned up a few times. The rearrangement joins TRBV5-6 to TRBJ1-3; 9 nucleotides agree with TRBD1. Losses at the gene ends were 4 bases for V and 2 bases for J; bases not matched to a gene: 4. The CDR3 consists of 15 residues. In germline, CDR1 is SGHDT, CDR2 YYEEEE. The CDR3, as DNA: TGTGCCAGCAGCGGGACAGGGTGGACTGGAAACACCATATATTTT. Protein product: CASSGTGWTGNTIYF.

This chain joins TRBV6-5 and TRBJ2-2, with D uncertain. This CDR3 comprises 15 residues. From germline, CDR1 is MNHEY and CDR2 SVGAGI. Trimming took 2 bases from V and 4 from J, leaving 11 bases between them. The CDR3 loop reads CASSYSTFLTGELFF. The CDR3 nucleotides are TGTGCCAGCAGTTACAGTACATTTCTCACCGGGGAGCTGTTTTTT.

This clone was recorded a few times. This chain uses TRBV27 with TRBJ2-1; 10 nucleotides align to TRBD1. The germline CDR1 and CDR2 sequences are MNHEY and SMNVEV (reference sequence). V shed 4 bases, J shed 4 bases, and the junction held 4 bases outside the gene matches. This CDR3 is built from 15 residues. The CDR3 DNA follows: TGTGCCAGCAGTTCGGGACAGGGGCAATACAATGAGCAGTTCTTC. Its translation: CASSSGQGQYNEQFF.

This clone has only a few counts. The CDR3 loop reads CASSPREPYNEQFF. CDR3 DNA: TGTGCCAGCAGCCCTCGAGAGCCCTACAATGAGCAGTTCTTC. The chain employs TRBV11-3 and TRBJ2-1; D is uncertain. There are 14 residues in the CDR3. Trimming removed 5 bases from V and 2 bases from J, with 10 bases in between. Germline values: CDR1 SGHNT, CDR2 YENEEA. Combining the CDR3 with reference TRBV11-3 and TRBJ2-1 gives the whole variable domain EAGVVQSPRYKIIEKKQPVAFWCNPISGHNTLYWYLQNLGQGPELLIRYENEEAVDDSQLPKDRFSAERLKGVDSTLKIQPAELGDSAVYLCASSPREPYNEQFFGPGTRLTVL.

CDR3 residues: CASRQGLETEAFF. The CDR3 region has the DNA TGTGCCAGCAGACAGGGATTGGAAACTGAAGCTTTCTTT. This sequence joins TRBV2 and TRBJ1-1, with D tentatively TRBD1 (6 bases). The CDR3 loop spans 13 amino acids. Germline V lookup: CDR1 SNHLY, CDR2 FYNNEI. The V gene lost 6 bases and the J gene lost 5 bases, with 13 bases spanning the gap.

A remark on this clone: The junction does not match germline at one end; this may be a read error. V gene TRBV7-2 combines with J gene TRBJ1-2; 9 nucleotides match TRBD1. The CDR3 length is 16 residues. The germline V gene has CDR1 SGHTA and CDR2 FQGNSA. Written as DNA, the CDR3 is TGTGCCAGCAGCCGGGACAGGGTTGCCGGGCCCTATGGCTGCACCTTC. This gives the protein CASSRDRVAGPYGCTF.

This clone has a handful of counts. The V and J genes are TRBV28 and TRBJ1-3, with 7 bases that match TRBD1. The germline CDR1 and CDR2 sequences are MDHEN and SYDVKM. V gave up 2 bases and J gave up 1 base; unmatched junction bases: 5. This CDR3 has 16 residues. The CDR3 region has the DNA TGTGCCAGCAGTTTAAATGCAGGGGGGTCTGGAAACACCATATATTTT. Translated, it gives CASSLNAGGSGNTIYF.

Many counts were recorded for this clone. The chain joins TRBV29-1 to TRBJ2-1, with TRBD2 identical over 8 bases. CDR1 and CDR2 (germline): SQVTM, ANQGSEA. This CDR3 region has 14 residues. V dropped 7 bases and J dropped 0; count of bases not matched to a gene: 5. The DNA for the CDR3 is TGCAGCGCCCAGACTAGCGCCTCCTACAATGAGCAGTTCTTC. This translates into CSAQTSASYNEQFF.

This clone was counted at least ten times. The rearrangement links TRBV6-1 to TRBJ1-2; a weak D match, TRBD1 (6 bases). CDR1 MNHNS and CDR2 SASEGT come from the germline V gene. This CDR3 spans 15 amino acids. V was trimmed by 1 base and J by 4 bases, leaving 13 bases between them. The CDR3 spells CASSEDGGAGYGYTF. CDR3 sequence (DNA): TGTGCCAGCAGTGAAGACGGGGGGGCGGGCTATGGCTACACCTTC.

The chain carries TRBV19 and TRBJ1-1, with a tentative D call TRBD1 (5 bases). This CDR3 comprises 13 residues. Deletions cut 5 bases from V and 6 bases from J, with 13 bases between. Germline assignment: CDR1 LNHDA and CDR2 SQIVND (reference sequence). Written as DNA, the CDR3 is TGTGCCAGTAGTGTACAAACAGGATCTGAAGCTTTCTTT. This sequence encodes CASSVQTGSEAFF.

This chain links TRBV29-1 with TRBJ2-5; 8 nucleotides agree with TRBD1. This CDR3 contains 13 residues. Unmatched junction bases numbered 5, after V lost 3 bases and J lost 5 bases. The germline V gene has CDR1 SQVTM and CDR2 ANQGSEA. The CDR3 is CSVDGQGGETQYF. CDR3 bases: TGCAGCGTTGATGGACAGGGTGGGGAGACCCAGTACTTC. Supplemented by reference TRBV29-1 and TRBJ2-5, the full variable domain reads SAVISQKPSRDICQRGTSLTIQCQVDSQVTMMFWYRQQPGQSLTLIATANQGSEATYESGFVIDKFPISRPNLTFSTLTVSNMSPEDSSIYLCSVDGQGGETQYFGPGTRLLVL.